The 2 T cell receptor beta chains listed next were all sequenced from one sample in a study of tumor-infiltrating lymphocytes in primary liver carcinoma. Co-extraction of RNA and DNA was performed on about 19-32 mg of unsorted bulk tissue. A constant-region primer primed TCR beta cDNA synthesis from 400 to 550 ng of total RNA. Libraries covering TCR beta were generated through three nested multiplex PCR rounds (using a slightly modified ARM-PCR). PCR rounds one and two used TRBV1-TRBV30 forward primers with a C-beta reverse primer for 10 cycles each. TCRdb re-called the multiplex PCR reads with MiXCR, one entry per CDR3 protein. The sample gives fewer than 75,000 distinct CDR3 sequences, about three quarters of which show up once; under 45% is in the top ten. Material: liver tumor tissue from sampling region 4. The sample's subset: tumor region T4, right-lateral pole. All receptors derive from a middle-aged man with primary liver carcinoma and hepatitis B virus infection.

This clonotype has a count of ten or more. The gene calls are TRBV5-1 and TRBJ2-7; 10 nucleotides match TRBD2. V shed 0 bases, J shed 5 bases, and the junction held 5 bases outside the gene matches. The CDR3 runs to 15 residues. Germline V gene data show CDR1 as SGHRS and CDR2 as YFSETQ. Here the CDR3 DNA reads TGCGCCAGCAGCTTGGGAGCGGGAGGGCCAAACGAGCAGTACTTC. This gives the protein CASSLGAGGPNEQYF.

Concerning this clonotype: This may be a read error: a much more frequent sequence differs by one nucleotide. V and J are TRBV6-2 or TRBV6-3 and TRBJ2-7; D uncertain. The CDR3 sequence is 13 residues long. From germline, CDR1 is MNHEY and CDR2 SVGEGT. CDR3 DNA sequence: TGTGCCGGCAGCCCTACATGGGCCTACGAGCAGTACTTC. Its protein product is CAGSPTWAYEQYF.